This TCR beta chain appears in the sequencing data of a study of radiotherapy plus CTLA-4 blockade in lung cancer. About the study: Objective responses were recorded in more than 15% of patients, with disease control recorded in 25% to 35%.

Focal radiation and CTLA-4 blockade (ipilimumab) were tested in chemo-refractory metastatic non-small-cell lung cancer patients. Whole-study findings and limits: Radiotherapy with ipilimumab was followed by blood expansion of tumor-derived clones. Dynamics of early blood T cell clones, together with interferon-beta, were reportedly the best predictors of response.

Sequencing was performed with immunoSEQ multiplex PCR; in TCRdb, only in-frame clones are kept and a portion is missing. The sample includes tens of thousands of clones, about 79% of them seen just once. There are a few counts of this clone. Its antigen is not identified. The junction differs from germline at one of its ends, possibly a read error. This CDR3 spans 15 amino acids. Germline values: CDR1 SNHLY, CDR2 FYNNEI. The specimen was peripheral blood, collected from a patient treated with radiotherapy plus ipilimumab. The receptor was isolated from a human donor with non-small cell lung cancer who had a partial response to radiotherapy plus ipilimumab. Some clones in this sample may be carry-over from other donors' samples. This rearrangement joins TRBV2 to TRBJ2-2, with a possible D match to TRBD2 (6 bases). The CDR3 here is CASSLRDSPHRGAVF. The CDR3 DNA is TGTGCCAGCAGCCTCCGGGACTCTCCTCACCGGGGAGCTGTTTTT.